A selection of T cell receptor beta chains follows, all from one sample in a study of T cell responses to AZD1222 COVID-19 vaccine. Only in-frame clones appear in the TCRdb table, and some are missing; sequencing was by immunoSEQ multiplex PCR. The data contain some 39,000 clones, roughly 87% of them singletons. The sample in question was peripheral blood, obtained 28 days after the second AZD1222 dose. All receptors derive from an adult who received the AZD1222 COVID-19 vaccine. CDR3s include the opening cysteine and the closing phenylalanine or tryptophan. The order of the fields is J gene, CDR3 length, V gene, clone size, D gene, CDR3 DNA, CDR3 protein. The D gene is left open where the match is weak. Clone size is given for some rows only: seen once, a few or many times, or a class if the clone is expanded.

TRBJ1-5,15,TRBV5-6,.,.,TGTGCCAGCAGCTTGTGGGGGTTGGGAGGTCAGCCCCAGCATTTT,CASSLWGLGGQPQHF
TRBJ1-1,15,TRBV28,.,.,TGTGCCAGCAGTTTACAAATCACCGGGAACACTGAAGCTTTCTTT,CASSLQITGNTEAFF
TRBJ2-5,15,TRBV10-3,.,.,TGTGCCATCAGTGAGGGGAATACCGATAAAGAGACCCAGTACTTC,CAISEGNTDKETQYF
TRBJ1-2,13,TRBV19,.,.,TGTGCCAGCTGGGGGCCGGGACCTCGGGGCTACACCTTC,CASWGPGPRGYTF
TRBJ2-3,12,TRBV7-9,.,.,TGTGCCAGCAGCTTAAATTCAGATACGCAGTATTTT,CASSLNSDTQYF
TRBJ2-7,15,TRBV4-1,.,.,TGCGCCAGCAGCCAAGATTTCCAGGGAAGCGACGAGCAGTACTTC,CASSQDFQGSDEQYF
TRBJ2-3,10,TRBV20-1,.,.,TGCAGTGCTTCGGCAGATACGCAGTATTTT,CSASADTQYF
TRBJ1-1,15,TRBV6-2/TRBV6-3,few,.,TGTGCCAGCAGTTACTCGCGAGGACTTATCGCTGAAGCTTTCTTT,CASSYSRGLIAEAFF
TRBJ1-4,14,TRBV19,.,.,TGTGCCAGTAGTATAATATCAAATAATGAAAAACTGTTTTTT,CASSIISNNEKLFF
TRBJ1-3,14,TRBV19,.,TRBD1,TGTGCCAGTACCATGAGGGGACAGGTCGCGCACATATATTTT,CASTMRGQVAHIYF
TRBJ1-2,16,TRBV7-2,.,.,TGTGCCAGCAGCGCGCAAATAGGGGGATCGGGCTATGGCTACACCTTC,CASSAQIGGSGYGYTF
TRBJ2-5,16,TRBV14,.,TRBD1,TGTGCCAGCAGCCACCACGGACAGGATAACACGGAGACCCAGTACTTC,CASSHHGQDNTETQYF
TRBJ1-2,18,TRBV18,.,TRBD1,TGTGCCAGCTCACTCCAGGGGACCGGGACAGGGGGCAATGATGGCTACACCTTC,CASSLQGTGTGGNDGYTF
TRBJ2-5,13,TRBV3-1/TRBV3-2,.,.,TGTGCCAGCAGCCAAGGGGTAATGGAGACCCAGTACTTC,CASSQGVMETQYF
TRBJ1-5,13,TRBV6-1,once,.,TGTGCCAGCAGTGAAGGCACAGGTCAGCCCCAGCATTTT,CASSEGTGQPQHF
TRBJ2-5,14,TRBV9,.,.,TGTGCCAGCAGCGTAGCACCCCACCAAGAGACCCAGTACTTC,CASSVAPHQETQYF
TRBJ2-5,14,TRBV6-2/TRBV6-3,.,.,TGTGCCAGCAGTTACGGAACCGGACTGGGGGCCCAGTACTTC,CASSYGTGLGAQYF
TRBJ1-2,14,TRBV6-5,.,.,TGTGCCAGCAGTCAGGAAGCACGGGGCTATGGCTACACCTTC,CASSQEARGYGYTF
TRBJ1-5,13,TRBV14,once,.,TGTGCCAGCAGCCAAGTAGGGAATCAGCCCCAGCATTTT,CASSQVGNQPQHF
TRBJ2-6,18,TRBV7-2,.,.,TGTGCCAGCAGCCCTACAGTCGCCGCATTTCAGGGGGCCAACGTCCTGACTTTC,CASSPTVAAFQGANVLTF
TRBJ1-1,13,TRBV6-5,.,.,TGTGCCAGCAGCCGACGGGATTTAGGAGAAGCTTTCTTT,CASSRRDLGEAFF
TRBJ2-1,17,TRBV5-1,.,TRBD2,TGCGCCAGCAGCTGGGGCGGGGGACCGGGGCCCAACAATGAGCAGTTCTTC,CASSWGGGPGPNNEQFF
TRBJ2-4,14,TRBV11-3,.,.,TGTGCCAGCAGCTTAGCCGGGACGCCGGACATTCAGTACTTC,CASSLAGTPDIQYF
TRBJ1-3,12,TRBV25-1,.,.,TGTGCCAGCAGTTCAGTGGGAAACACCATATATTTT,CASSSVGNTIYF